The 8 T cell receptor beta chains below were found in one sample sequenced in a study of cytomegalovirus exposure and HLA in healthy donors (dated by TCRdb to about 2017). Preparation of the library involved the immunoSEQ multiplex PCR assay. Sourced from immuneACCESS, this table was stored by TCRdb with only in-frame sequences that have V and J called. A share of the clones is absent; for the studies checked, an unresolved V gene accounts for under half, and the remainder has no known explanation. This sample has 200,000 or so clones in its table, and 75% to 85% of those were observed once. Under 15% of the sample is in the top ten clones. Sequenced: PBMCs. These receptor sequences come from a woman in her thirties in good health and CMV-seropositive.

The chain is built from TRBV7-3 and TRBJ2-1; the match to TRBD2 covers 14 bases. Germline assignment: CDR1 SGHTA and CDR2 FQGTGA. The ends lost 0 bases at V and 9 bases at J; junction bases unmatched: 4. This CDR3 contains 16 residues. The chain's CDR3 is CASSLTGTSGSSEQFF. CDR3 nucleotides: TGTGCCAGCAGCTTAACCGGGACTAGCGGGAGTAGTGAGCAGTTCTTC.

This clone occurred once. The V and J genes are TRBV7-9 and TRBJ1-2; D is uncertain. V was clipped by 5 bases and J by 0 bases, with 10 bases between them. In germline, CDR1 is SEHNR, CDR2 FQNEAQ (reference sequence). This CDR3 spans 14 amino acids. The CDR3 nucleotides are TGTGCCAGCAGCATCGGAGGGTCTAACTATGGCTACACCTTC. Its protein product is CASSIGGSNYGYTF.

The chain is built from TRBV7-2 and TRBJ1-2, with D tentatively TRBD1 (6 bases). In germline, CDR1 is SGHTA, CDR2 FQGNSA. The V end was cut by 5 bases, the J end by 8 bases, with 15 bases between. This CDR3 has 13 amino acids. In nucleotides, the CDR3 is TGTGCCAGCAGCCCCTTTATCAGGGGCGGCTACACCTTC. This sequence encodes CASSPFIRGGYTF.

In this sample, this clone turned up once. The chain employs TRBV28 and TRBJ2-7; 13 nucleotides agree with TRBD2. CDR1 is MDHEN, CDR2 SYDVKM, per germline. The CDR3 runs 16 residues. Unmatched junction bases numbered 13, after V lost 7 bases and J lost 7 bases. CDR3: CASTSGGTSGTVEQYF. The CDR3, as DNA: TGTGCCAGCACATCCGGAGGGACTAGCGGGACGGTAGAGCAGTACTTC.

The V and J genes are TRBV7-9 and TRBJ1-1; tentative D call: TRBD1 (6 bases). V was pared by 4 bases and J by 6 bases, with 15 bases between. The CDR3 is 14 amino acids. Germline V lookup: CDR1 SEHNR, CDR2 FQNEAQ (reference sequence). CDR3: CASSWGGGLPEAFF. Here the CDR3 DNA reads TGTGCCAGCAGCTGGGGGGGCGGCCTCCCTGAAGCTTTCTTT.

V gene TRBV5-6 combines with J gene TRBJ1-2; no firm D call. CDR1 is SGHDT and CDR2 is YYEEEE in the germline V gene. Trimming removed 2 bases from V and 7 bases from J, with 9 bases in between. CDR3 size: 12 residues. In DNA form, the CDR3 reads TGTGCCAGCAGCTTCCAAATGAGTGGCTACACCTTC. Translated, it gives CASSFQMSGYTF. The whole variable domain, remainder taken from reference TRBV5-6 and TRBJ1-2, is DAGVTQSPTHLIKTRGQQVTLRCSPKSGHDTVSWYQQALGQGPQFIFQYYEEEERQRGNFPDRFSGHQFPNYSSELNVNALLLGDSALYLCASSFQMSGYTFGSGTRLTVV.

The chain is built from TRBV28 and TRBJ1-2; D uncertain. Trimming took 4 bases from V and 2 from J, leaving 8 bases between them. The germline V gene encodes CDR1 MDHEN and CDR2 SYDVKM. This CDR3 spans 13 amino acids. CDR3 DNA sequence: TGTGCCAGCAGTTACTCCCGGAACTATGGCTACACCTTC. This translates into CASSYSRNYGYTF.

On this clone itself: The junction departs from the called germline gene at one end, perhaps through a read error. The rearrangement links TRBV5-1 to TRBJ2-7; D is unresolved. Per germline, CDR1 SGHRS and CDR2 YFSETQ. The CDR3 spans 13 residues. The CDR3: CASSLAGESLPHF. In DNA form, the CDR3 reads TGCGCCAGCAGCTTGGCCGGAGAGAGTCTGCCTCACTTC.